These 5 T cell receptor beta chains share one sample of origin, sequenced in a study of CD8 T cells in Susac syndrome. Reverse transcription of roughly 0.5 to 1 ug RNA was performed with random hexamers. TCRdb reprocessed the immunoSEQ multiplex PCR reads via MiXCR and lists one record per CDR3 protein. This table holds some 120,000 distinct CDR3 sequences, more than 90% found once. Sequenced material: CD4+ T cells from PBMCs. The receptors come from a human donor in good health.

This clonotype was picked up one time. The chain uses TRBV7-2 and TRBJ1-2, with D tentatively TRBD1 (6 bases). This CDR3 region has 15 residues. V was shortened by 4 bases and J by 3 bases, with 15 bases between the two germline ends. Germline lookup yields CDR1 SGHTA and CDR2 FQGNSA. The CDR3 nucleotides are TGTGCCAGCAGCTCGAGACAGGAATCTTACTATGGCTACACCTTC. Translating it yields CASSSRQESYYGYTF.

The chain combines TRBV24-1 with TRBJ2-2; TRBD1 is a possible D gene (6 bases). The CDR3 loop spans 14 amino acids. V was trimmed by 5 bases and J by 7 bases, leaving 13 bases between them. Per the germline V gene, CDR1 is KGHDR and CDR2 is SFDVKD. CDR3 region: CATSVGRGDGELFF. The DNA of the CDR3 is TGTGCCACCAGTGTTGGCAGGGGAGACGGGGAGCTGTTTTTT.

J is TRBJ2-5 and V is TRBV6-1; the D gene is possibly TRBD2 (5 bases). The CDR3 has 14 amino acids. CDR1 and CDR2 (germline): MNHNS, SASEGT. Trimming pared 6 bases from V and 4 bases from J, leaving 15 bases between. CDR3 region: CASSSTDFLETQYF. In nucleotides, the CDR3 is TGTGCCAGCAGCTCGACGGACTTCTTAGAGACCCAGTACTTC.

This clonotype was observed once. An end of the junction does not agree with germline; a read error may underlie this. The chain is built from TRBV7-2 and TRBJ2-7; TRBD2 matches at 13 bases. CDR1 is SGHTA and CDR2 is FQGNSA in the germline V gene. This CDR3 comprises 13 residues. Here the CDR3 DNA reads TGTGCCAGCAGCGCCGTCACTAGCGGGAGGGCCGCCTTC. Its translation is CASSAVTSGRAAF. The full variable domain, with the rest looked up from reference TRBV7-2 and TRBJ2-7, is GAGVSQSPSNKVTEKGKDVELRCDPISGHTALYWYRQSLGQGLEFLIYFQGNSAPDKSGLPSDRFSAERTGGSVSTLTIQRTQQEDSAVYLCASSAVTSGRAAFGPGTRLTVT.

This clonotype was observed a few times. This chain links TRBV6-5 with TRBJ2-7, with TRBD1 matching 10 bases. The CDR3 sequence is 14 residues long. From germline, CDR1 is MNHEY and CDR2 SVGAGI. V lost 4 bases and J lost 2; bases outside the gene matches: 2. DNA for the CDR3: TGTGCCAGCAGTTGGGACAGGGGCGCCTACGAGCAGTACTTC. It yields the protein CASSWDRGAYEQYF.